The 9 T cell receptor beta chains below were found in one sample sequenced in a study of CD8 T cells in ankylosing spondylitis. TCRdb redid the calling of the 5' RACE reads with MiXCR, one entry per CDR3 protein. This sample yields under 300,000 distinct CDR3 sequences, of which approximately 11% are seen a single time; 6.8% belongs to the top ten. The sample taken for sequencing was blood, either unsorted or a sorted T cell fraction (not recorded which). Receptor source: a male donor with ankylosing spondylitis or in good health (not recorded which).

CDR3 in amino acids: CASIGLAGVRYNEQFF. The CDR3 DNA sequence: TGTGCCAGCATTGGACTAGCGGGAGTTAGATACAATGAGCAGTTCTTC. The genes are TRBV2 and TRBJ2-1; 13 bases map to TRBD2. Trimming took 7 bases from V and 4 from J; bases not matched to a gene: 7. The CDR3 extends over 16 amino acids. Germline CDR1 is SNHLY and CDR2 is FYNNEI.

This clonotype was counted only a few times. V gene TRBV10-3 combines with J gene TRBJ1-5, with a possible D match to TRBD1 (6 bases). The CDR3 extends over 13 amino acids. V lost 7 bases, J lost 4 bases, and 11 bases lay in between. Germline loops: CDR1 ENHRY, CDR2 SYGVKD. CDR3 protein: CAIMDGQNQPQHF. CDR3 nucleotide sequence: TGTGCCATCATGGACGGACAGAATCAGCCCCAGCATTTT.

This clonotype was seen ten or more times. The chain couples TRBV7-3 to TRBJ1-1; the D is unclear. The germline gives CDR1 SGHTA, CDR2 FQGTGA. The CDR3 loop spans 13 amino acids. Trimming stripped 5 bases from V and 7 bases from J, with 14 bases between. The CDR3 loop reads CASSPHGMGEAFF. The CDR3 DNA reads as TGTGCCAGCAGCCCGCATGGTATGGGTGAAGCTTTCTTT.

This clonotype was seen many times. This chain connects TRBV9 to TRBJ1-2, with D possibly matching TRBD1 (5 bases). This CDR3 contains 15 residues. Germline CDR1 and CDR2: SGDLS and YYNGEE. With 3 bases removed from V and 2 bases from J, the gap between germline ends came to 14 bases. CDR3 in amino acids: CASSAGGAKNYGYTF. CDR3 in DNA: TGTGCCAGCAGCGCCGGAGGGGCCAAGAACTATGGCTACACCTTC.

This clonotype occurred a few times. The rearrangement links TRBV15 to TRBJ2-6; TRBD2 matches at 8 bases. Germline CDR1 reads LNHNV; CDR2 reads YYDKDF (reference sequence). J was trimmed by 4 bases and V by 5 bases; bases with no gene match: 7. This CDR3 has 16 residues. The CDR3 sequence: CATSSREGTGANVLTF. The CDR3 nucleotides are TGTGCCACCAGCTCCCGGGAGGGGACGGGGGCCAACGTCCTGACTTTC.

This clonotype was detected ten times or more. This chain connects TRBV28 to TRBJ2-5, with a weak D call TRBD2 (6 bases). The ends were cut back, 7 bases at V and 5 bases at J, with 14 bases in the middle. The CDR3 contains 13 residues. CDR1 and CDR2 from the germline V gene are MDHEN and SYDVKM. DNA for the CDR3: TGTGCCAGCATCGGAGGGTCCGGCGAGACCCAGTACTTC. Residues: CASIGGSGETQYF.

This clonotype was seen only a few times. The genes are TRBV20-1 and TRBJ2-7; 10 nucleotides line up with TRBD2. The CDR3 has 15 residues. Germline V gene data show CDR1 as DFQATT and CDR2 as SNEGSKA (reference sequence). With V trimmed by 1 base and J by 3 bases, 6 bases remained unmatched. As DNA, the CDR3 is TGCAGTGCTAGAGGTACTAGCGGGATTAACTACGAGCAGTACTTC. It encodes CSARGTSGINYEQYF.

This clonotype was detected ten times or more. This chain joins TRBV6-1 and TRBJ2-4; possibly TRBD1 for D (6 bases). Germline CDR1 MNHNS, CDR2 SASEGT. There are 14 residues in the CDR3. With 6 bases removed from V and 10 bases from J, the gap between germline ends came to 19 bases. The DNA of the CDR3 is TGTGCCAGCAGCAGGGGAGCTGGGGTTAGAATTCAGTACTTC. Protein: CASSRGAGVRIQYF.

This clonotype has a count of ten or more. The rearrangement joins TRBV12-3 or TRBV12-4 to TRBJ1-5, with no clear D. This CDR3 is built from 14 residues. V lost 1 base and J lost 3, with 7 bases in between. CDR3 sequence reads: CASSLVGNNQPQHF. The DNA for the CDR3 is TGTGCCAGCAGTTTAGTGGGGAACAATCAGCCCCAGCATTTT.